The sequence of this T cell receptor beta chain was determined in a study of long-term antiretroviral therapy in people with HIV (dated by TCRdb to 2022 to 2024). In the study overall: Collection of the earliest samples took place about a decade ahead of the 2015 WHO recommendation for immediate ART, at a time when ART was typically delayed until CD4 counts fell. This retrospective serial study examined whether starting ART and sustained HIV suppression were associated with changes in the composition and diversity of the TRB repertoire in peripheral blood. Of the approximately 28 participants with HIV, about a dozen were female. From some 28 adults with confirmed HIV infection, the cohort provided around 180 cryopreserved PBMC samples, gathered serially across a mean of around six years (range 1-12). Test extractions of a monoclonal T-cell line alongside about 30 polyclonal samples showed no cross-contamination during QIAcube processing.

Details on this clone: Its antigen remains unidentified. Nothing much larger sits one base from this clone, and base qualities are not available.

Summary of the overall study and its limitations: Because pre-ART samples had limited cell numbers, profiling was done on unsorted PBMC rather than on sorted CD4+ and CD8+ T cells. Starting ART was linked to a significant rise in TRB diversity, yet even with long-term ART the diversity remained significantly lower than in transplant donor controls. Samples dated from 2004 to 2017, and the ART regimens used may be less effective than current ones. CDR3 length ranges in HIV repertoires were narrower than in controls, and network structure suggested an antigen-experienced repertoire with only a slight naive shift after ART. Because PBMC availability was limited, only the TCR beta chain was sequenced, with no alpha chain pairing. Expanded TRB clones identified before ART initiation dominated the repertoire across all time points, though the dominance fluctuated and decreased in many PLHIV after ART. Inferences about post-ART repertoire changes are limited because no data were available on ART adherence, viral resistance or therapy changes.

From the cysteine up to the phenylalanine, the CDR3 has a length of 15 residues. Here the CDR3 DNA is all that survives: 45 bases in frame from base 1. CDR1 and CDR2 were assigned from the germline V gene as SGDLS and YYNGEE. V drops 0 bases and J drops 1 base, leaving 5 bases in between. Sequencing of the TRB variable region was done with the immunoSEQ hsTCRB v3.0 assay at survey level resolution. The targeted TRB sequencing depth was about 40,000-50,000 T-cell genomes per sample. An Illumina MiSeq with a v3 150-cycle kit was used to sequence the pooled TRB libraries. The published analysis was carried out like this. Analysis of repertoires was carried out in R inside a reproducible Nextflow workflow spanning QC, data transformation and analysis. LymphoSeq2, an R package for exploring AIRR-Seq data, was used to implement custom analyses. After excluding several samples that yielded fewer than 5000 total TRB sequences, some 190 HIV repertoires remained for analysis. Among the approximately 180 retained HIV repertoires, fewer than 65 were collected before ART initiation and 129 after ART initiation. Repertoires were downsampled to 5000 TRB nucleotide sequences, and summary statistics were averaged over 100 downsampling iterations. Only TRB sequences with CDR3 regions of at least seven amino acids were retained for analysis. Two measures captured diversity: a Shannon entropy-derived clonality score and the Gini coefficient. In the repertoire networks, any two of the top 5000 CDR3 amino acid sequences were linked whenever the two sequences differed by an edit distance of one. GLIPH2 predicted antigen specificity groups and MHC restriction for TRB CDR3 amino acid sequences. To flag known CMV, EBV, HIV or tissue antigen associations, CDR3 amino acid sequences were matched against VDJdb and McPAS-TCR. Pre-ART, post-ART and control groups were compared with Wilcoxon signed-rank tests and Holm-Bonferroni correction. TCRdb re-hosts the immuneACCESS table, in-frame sequences only. Its copies lack some clones; in the studies checked, an unresolved V gene accounts for under half of them, and the cause for the rest is not known. V and J calls and clone size are as listed in that table; D and trimming were resolved from the DNA. Counted in this sample were more than 20,000 clones; around 83% of them appeared once. The ten largest account for less than 5% of the sample.

To be included, a participant needed at least one PBMC sample from before ART initiation plus at least two post-ART samples. Every participant with HIV received treatment in the United States of America. Cryopreserved samples of about 0.95-10 million PBMC were thawed and washed before DNA extraction. At the time of the earliest PBMC sample, participants with HIV were aged between about 20 and 54 years. PBMC samples were contributed by each participant from 1-4 timepoints before ART initiation and 2-8 timepoints after ART initiation, with a median of 7 samples. Serial HIV viral load, CD4+ T-cell count, ART history and demographic data were obtained for every participant. Genomic DNA was extracted from unsorted PBMC with a Qiagen kit on a QIAcube, processed in batches of 12 samples.

Sequencing used unsorted PBMCs, obtained 1.3 years after starting antiretroviral therapy. This receptor was obtained from a man aged 55 to 70 with HIV. This sequence uses TRBV9 and TRBJ2-6; the D segment cannot be called with confidence. CDR3 loop: CASSVGGSGANVLTF. The nucleotide sequence reads as follows: TGTGCCAGCAGCGTAGGGGGATCTGGGGCCAACGTCCTGACTTTC.